The T cell receptor (beta chain) described here comes from a study of blood T cell repertoires in COVID-19. During the 2 weeks before they entered the study, exposed participants had met someone with a PCR-confirmed or clinician-diagnosed COVID-19 case. Original processing methods: Reference gene primers were amplified, and this amplification served to estimate nucleated cell counts. Using immunoSEQ multiplex PCR, the repertoire was profiled, and TCRdb retains in-frame clones only, with some absent. V and J calls and clone size come straight from that table; D and trimming were deduced from the DNA. The sample consists of about 200,000 clones, around 83% of them appearing once. The CDR3 is 14 amino acids. The germline gives CDR1 KGHSH, CDR2 LQKENI. V shed 6 bases and J 6 bases; nucleotides not matched to a gene: 7.

The TCR originated in a woman aged 25 to 39 who had been exposed to COVID-19. Sequences were obtained from PBMCs or T cells enriched from blood (not recorded which). The chain carries TRBV18 and TRBJ1-4, with 7 positions matching TRBD1. The DNA of the CDR3 is TGTGCCAGCTCGGCGACAGGGCTGCATGAAAAACTGTTTTTT. Translation: CASSATGLHEKLFF.